This entry describes one T cell receptor beta chain. Antigen: not known. This record comes from a study of T cell responses to AZD1222 COVID-19 vaccine. Study-level points and caveats: The study reported that nearly half of spike-specific TCRs target unmutated variant regions. AZD1222 recipients seropositive at baseline numbered only five to seven. Clonal diversity may have been underestimated, and the donors were mostly white British, with more females than males. An increase in Spike-specific TCR breadth and depth was observed after two AZD1222 doses.

Sequencing used immunoSEQ multiplex PCR; TCRdb keeps in-frame clones, though not all of them. The sample has approximately 98,000 clones; 89% are singletons. Deletions cut 6 bases from V and 5 bases from J, with 17 bases between. The germline gives CDR1 SGHTA, CDR2 FQGTGA. The CDR3 is 14 amino acids. This material consisted of peripheral blood, taken on day 0 of MenACWY control vaccination. V is TRBV7-3 and J is TRBJ2-7, with a possible D match to TRBD1 (6 bases). This clonotype was obtained from an adult in good health. Here the CDR3 DNA reads TGTGCCAGCAGGCTAGGCCCAGGGGCCGACGAGCAGTACTTC. Amino acids: CASRLGPGADEQYF.